The 25 T cell receptor beta chains listed next were all sequenced from one sample in a study of beta chain features in type 1 diabetes. TCRB transcripts that were expressed got sequenced, as all of the isolated RNA had been reverse transcribed. Clones were sequenced by immunoSEQ multiplex PCR, and TCRdb holds only the in-frame ones, with some missing. The sample carries about 110,000 clones, roughly 43% recorded once. The sample was stem cell memory CD4+ T cells from blood. The source is a woman between 18 and 29 years old in good health.

This clone was counted at least ten times. CDR3 loop: CASSSPSRHEQYF. In DNA, the CDR3 is TGTGCCAGCAGCTCCCCTAGCCGACACGAGCAGTACTTC. V is TRBV7-9 and J is TRBJ2-7; the D gene is possibly TRBD2 (5 bases). Germline loops: CDR1 SEHNR, CDR2 FQNEAQ (reference sequence). The CDR3 consists of 13 residues. The V and J ends lost 4 bases and 5 bases respectively, with 12 bases between them.

V is TRBV2 and J is TRBJ2-5; possible D gene TRBD2, 8 bases. V lost 8 bases, J lost 4 bases, and 26 bases lay in between. The V gene's germline CDR1 is SNHLY and CDR2 FYNNEI. CDR3 size: 17 residues. The CDR3 protein is CASSWNVAGQRAETQYF. The CDR3 DNA is TGTGCCAGCTCCTGGAATGTAGCGGGACAGAGGGCAGAGACCCAGTACTTC.

In this sample, this clone turned up once. The chain recombines TRBV6-1 with TRBJ2-7; TRBD1 matches 11 bases. Per the germline V gene, CDR1 is MNHNS and CDR2 is SASEGT. The CDR3 is made up of 16 amino acids. Trimming cost V 1 base and J 3 bases; bases outside gene matches: 5. The CDR3 reads CASSEGVGQGVYEQYF. The CDR3 nucleotides are TGTGCCAGCAGTGAAGGTGTGGGACAGGGGGTCTACGAGCAGTACTTC.

The genes are TRBV9 and TRBJ2-1; 9 bases match TRBD2. Germline CDR1 reads SGDLS; CDR2 reads YYNGEE. Trimming removed 1 base from V and 1 base from J; junction bases left unmatched: 9. CDR3 length: 18 residues. The CDR3: CASSVWASGDWSYNEQFF. The CDR3 DNA sequence: TGTGCCAGCAGCGTATGGGCTAGCGGGGATTGGTCCTACAATGAGCAGTTCTTC.

This clone was seen a handful of times. This chain uses TRBV7-2 with TRBJ2-5; no reliable D call. V was cut by 1 base and J by 3 bases, with 9 bases left in between. The CDR3 is 14 residues long. Germline CDR1 reads SGHTA; CDR2 reads FQGNSA. For the CDR3, the DNA is TGTGCCAGCAGCTTAGATTTGGCTGAAGAGACCCAGTACTTC. Amino acids: CASSLDLAEETQYF.

There are a few counts of this clone. The chain recombines TRBV28 with TRBJ2-1; 12 bases line up with TRBD2. CDR3 length: 15 amino acids. V gave up 6 bases and J gave up 5 bases; unmatched junction bases: 5. Germline loops: CDR1 MDHEN, CDR2 SYDVKM. Here the CDR3 reads CASRTSGSRNNEQFF. The CDR3 DNA sequence: TGTGCCAGCAGGACTAGCGGGAGTAGGAACAATGAGCAGTTCTTC.

V and J are TRBV7-9 and TRBJ2-7, with D unclear. V was pared by 1 base and J by 1 base, with 5 bases between. The germline V gene encodes CDR1 SEHNR and CDR2 FQNEAQ (reference sequence). The CDR3 is 13 residues long. The CDR3 bases are TGTGCCAGCAGCTTAGGTTTATCCTACGAGCAGTACTTC. It specifies CASSLGLSYEQYF.

This rearrangement joins TRBV7-9 to TRBJ1-1, with D possibly matching TRBD1 (5 bases). This CDR3 region has 13 residues. V was clipped by 5 bases and J by 8 bases, with 15 bases between them. CDR1 is SEHNR and CDR2 is FQNEAQ in the germline V gene (reference sequence). CDR3 amino acids: CASSRRGGAEAFF. The DNA for the CDR3 is TGTGCCAGCAGCCGGAGGGGTGGAGCCGAAGCTTTCTTT. The full variable domain, with the rest looked up from reference TRBV7-9 and TRBJ1-1, is DTGVSQNPRHKITKRGQNVTFRCDPISEHNRLYWYRQTLGQGPEFLTYFQNEAQLEKSRLLSDRFSAERPKGSFSTLEIQRTEQGDSAMYLCASSRRGGAEAFFGQGTRLTVV.

This sequence joins TRBV6-6 and TRBJ2-3; 11 bases are a match to TRBD2. The germline gives CDR1 MNHNY, CDR2 SVGAGI (reference sequence). After removal of 4 bases from V and 4 bases from J, the junction contained 7 bases not matched to a gene. The CDR3 sequence is 16 residues long. In DNA, the CDR3 is TGTGCCAGCAGTTCATCTATAGCGGGAGGGCCAGATACGCAGTATTTT. This codes for CASSSSIAGGPDTQYF.

CDR3 nucleotide sequence: TGTGCCAGCGGGCGGGCATACAATGAGCAGTTCTTC. This codes for CASGRAYNEQFF. The V call is TRBV2, the J call TRBJ2-1; D might be TRBD2 (5 bases). The CDR3 spans 12 residues. The germline V gene encodes CDR1 SNHLY and CDR2 FYNNEI. V was clipped by 8 bases and J by 4 bases, with 9 bases between them.

V gene TRBV28 combines with J gene TRBJ2-7; 15 bases fit TRBD2. The CDR3 extends over 15 amino acids. Trimming took 7 bases from V and 6 from J; bases not matched to a gene: 7. The V gene's germline CDR1 is MDHEN and CDR2 SYDVKM. The CDR3 DNA reads as TGTGCCAGCACCGCCGGACTAGCGGGAGGGTTCGAGCAGTACTTC. Protein product: CASTAGLAGGFEQYF.

V gene TRBV7-2 combines with J gene TRBJ1-2; D gene ambiguous. The V and J ends lost 1 base and 8 bases respectively, with 14 bases between them. Germline loops: CDR1 SGHTA, CDR2 FQGNSA. This CDR3 contains 14 residues. CDR3 in amino acids: CASSLGQAPRGYTF. The CDR3 DNA reads TGTGCCAGCAGCTTAGGGCAGGCCCCACGGGGCTACACCTTC.

The chain combines TRBV5-1 with TRBJ2-1, with TRBD2 identical over 9 bases. The CDR3 totals 16 residues. Looked up from germline, CDR1 is SGHRS and CDR2 is YFSETQ. With V trimmed by 4 bases and J by 0 bases, 5 bases remained unmatched. The DNA of the CDR3 is TGCGCCAGCAGCCCTAGCGGGACTCCCTCCTACAATGAGCAGTTCTTC. Its translation is CASSPSGTPSYNEQFF.

V is TRBV6-6 and J is TRBJ2-3; D gene uncertain. The CDR3 consists of 12 residues. The V gene lost 10 bases and the J gene lost 4 bases, with 12 bases spanning the gap. The germline V gene encodes CDR1 MNHNY and CDR2 SVGAGI (reference sequence). The chain's CDR3 is CATYQVADTQYF. CDR3 nucleotide sequence: TGTGCCACCTACCAGGTGGCAGATACGCAGTATTTT.

This rearrangement joins TRBV5-1 to TRBJ2-7; 8 bases match TRBD1. Looked up from germline, CDR1 is SGHRS and CDR2 is YFSETQ. V shed 3 bases and J 3 bases; nucleotides not matched to a gene: 5. The CDR3 has 14 residues. The CDR3 protein is CASSYSTGDYEQYF. CDR3 coding DNA: TGCGCCAGCAGCTACTCGACAGGGGACTACGAGCAGTACTTC. The full variable domain, with the rest looked up from reference TRBV5-1 and TRBJ2-7, is KAGVTQTPRYLIKTRGQQVTLSCSPISGHRSVSWYQQTPGQGLQFLFEYFSETQRNKGNFPGRFSGRQFSNSRSEMNVSTLELGDSALYLCASSYSTGDYEQYFGPGTRLTVT.

The DNA of the CDR3 is TGTGCCAGCTCATCCACACTATGGGGGGTATACAATGAGCAGTTCTTC. Translating gives CASSSTLWGVYNEQFF. V is TRBV18 and J is TRBJ2-1, with D tentatively TRBD2 (6 bases). This CDR3 is 16 amino acids long. Trimming took 5 bases from V and 4 from J, leaving 18 bases between them. Germline lookup yields CDR1 KGHSH and CDR2 LQKENI.

This chain connects TRBV4-2 to TRBJ2-5, with 11 bases fitting TRBD2. The J call could be wrong; TRBJ2-7 is a better fit for the DNA end. The CDR3 is 18 amino acids. Germline V gives CDR1 LGHNA, CDR2 YNFKEQ. The CDR3 protein is CASSQGVRLAGGSYEQYF. The CDR3 DNA follows: TGTGCCAGCAGCCAAGGAGTTCGGCTAGCGGGAGGATCCTACGAGCAGTACTTC.

In this sample, this clone turned up a few times. The V gene is TRBV27, the J gene TRBJ2-2; 7 nucleotides line up with TRBD2. The CDR3 contains 17 residues. Germline trimming cut 6 bases from V and 5 bases from J; bases unmatched to any gene: 15. Germline V gene sequence: CDR1 MNHEY, CDR2 SMNVEV (reference sequence). CDR3 DNA: TGTGCCAGCAGCCGCGGGTGGGAGGGACCAGGGACCGGGGAGCTGTTTTTT. Amino acid sequence: CASSRGWEGPGTGELFF.

This clone appeared a few times. This chain connects TRBV29-1 to TRBJ2-3, with unresolved D. With 4 bases removed from V and 2 bases from J, the gap between germline ends came to 7 bases. This CDR3 spans 12 amino acids. Per germline, CDR1 SQVTM and CDR2 ANQGSEA. CDR3 amino acids: CSVVHSTDTQYF. CDR3 nucleotide sequence: TGCAGCGTTGTCCACTCCACAGATACGCAGTATTTT.

This rearrangement joins TRBV11-2 to TRBJ2-1, with 8 bases lining up with TRBD2. The germline V gene has CDR1 SGHAT and CDR2 FQNNGV. V gave up 0 bases and J gave up 7 bases; unmatched junction bases: 11. This CDR3 is built from 17 residues. CDR3 coding DNA: TGTGCCAGCAGCTTAGAAAGGCTAGCGGGCGTAAAGAATGAGCAGTTCTTC. Its protein is CASSLERLAGVKNEQFF.

The rearrangement joins TRBV6-1 to TRBJ2-4, with 7 bases lining up with TRBD1. Trimming cost V 3 bases and J 7 bases; bases outside gene matches: 0. The CDR3 sequence is 12 residues long. Germline CDR1 reads MNHNS; CDR2 reads SASEGT. The CDR3 DNA sequence: TGTGCCAGCAGTGACAGGGGGAACATTCAGTACTTC. Translating it yields CASSDRGNIQYF.

This clone occurred a few times. This chain's CDR3 is CATSRPGVQETQYF. The CDR3 coding sequence is TGTGCCACCAGCAGACCGGGAGTGCAAGAGACCCAGTACTTC. The chain couples TRBV27 to TRBJ2-5, with D tentatively TRBD2 (6 bases). CDR1 is MNHEY, CDR2 SMNVEV, per germline (reference sequence). Trimming stripped 10 bases from V and 2 bases from J, with 17 bases between. The CDR3 covers 14 residues.

This chain connects TRBV27 to TRBJ2-2, with TRBD2 matching over 7 bases. Germline CDR1 reads MNHEY; CDR2 reads SMNVEV (reference sequence). The J segment lost 0 bases and the V segment lost 0 bases, leaving 13 bases of the junction unmatched. The CDR3 totals 20 residues. The DNA of the CDR3 is TGTGCCAGCAGTTTATCTATTGGTGCTAGCGGAAGAACGAACACCGGGGAGCTGTTTTTT. This codes for CASSLSIGASGRTNTGELFF.

Only a few counts were recorded for this clone. This chain joins TRBV15 and TRBJ2-5; D is unclear. Per germline, CDR1 LNHNV and CDR2 YYDKDF (reference sequence). CDR3 length: 13 amino acids. Trimming shortened V by 3 bases and J by 0 bases, and 5 bases separated the two germline ends. CDR3 in amino acids: CATSSRNQETQYF. As DNA, the CDR3 is TGTGCCACCAGCAGCCGTAACCAAGAGACCCAGTACTTC.

This clone was picked up a small number of times. This chain connects TRBV4-1 to TRBJ2-7, with D perhaps TRBD1 (6 bases). The CDR3 length is 16 residues. Germline V gives CDR1 MGHRA, CDR2 YSYEKL. V shed 3 bases and J shed 3 bases, with 18 bases lying between them. The CDR3 sequence: CASSHNPGTPIYEQYF. CDR3 nucleotides: TGCGCCAGCAGCCATAACCCAGGGACACCTATCTACGAGCAGTACTTC.